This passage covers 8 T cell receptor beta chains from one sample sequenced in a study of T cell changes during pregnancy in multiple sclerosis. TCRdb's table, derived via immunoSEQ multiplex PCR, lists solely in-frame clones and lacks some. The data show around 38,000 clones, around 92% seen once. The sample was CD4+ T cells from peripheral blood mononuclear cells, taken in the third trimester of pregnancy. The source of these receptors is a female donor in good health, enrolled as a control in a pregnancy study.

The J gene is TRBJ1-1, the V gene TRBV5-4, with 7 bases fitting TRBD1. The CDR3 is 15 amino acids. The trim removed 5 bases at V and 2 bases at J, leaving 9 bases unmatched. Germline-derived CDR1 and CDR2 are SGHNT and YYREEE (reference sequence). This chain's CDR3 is CASRNLGTDNTEAFF. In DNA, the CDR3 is TGTGCCAGCAGGAATCTAGGGACAGACAACACTGAAGCTTTCTTT. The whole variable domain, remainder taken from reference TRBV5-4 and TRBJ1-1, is ETGVTQSPTHLIKTRGQQVTLRCSSQSGHNTVSWYQQALGQGPQFIFQYYREEENGRGNFPPRFSGLQFPNYSSELNVNALELDDSALYLCASRNLGTDNTEAFFGQGTRLTVV.

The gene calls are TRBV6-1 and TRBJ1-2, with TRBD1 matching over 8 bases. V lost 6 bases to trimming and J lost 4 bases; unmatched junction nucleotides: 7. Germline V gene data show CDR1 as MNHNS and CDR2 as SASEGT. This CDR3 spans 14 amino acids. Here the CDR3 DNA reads TGTGCCAGCAGGACAGGGGCAGTCGGCTATGGCTACACCTTC. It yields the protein CASRTGAVGYGYTF.

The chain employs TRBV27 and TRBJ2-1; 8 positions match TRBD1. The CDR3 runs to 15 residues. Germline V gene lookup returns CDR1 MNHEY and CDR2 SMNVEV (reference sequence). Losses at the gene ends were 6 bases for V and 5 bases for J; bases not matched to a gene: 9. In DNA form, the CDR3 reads TGTGCCAGCAGGCCACAGGGGGGTCCCCACAATGAGCAGTTCTTC. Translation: CASRPQGGPHNEQFF.

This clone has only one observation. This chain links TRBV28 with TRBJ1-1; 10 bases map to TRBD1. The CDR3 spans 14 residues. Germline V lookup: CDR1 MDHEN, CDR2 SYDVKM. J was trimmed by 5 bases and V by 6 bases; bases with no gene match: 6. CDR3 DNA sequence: TGTGCCAGCAGCTCGACAGGGGGCAGGACTGAAGCTTTCTTT. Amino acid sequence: CASSSTGGRTEAFF.

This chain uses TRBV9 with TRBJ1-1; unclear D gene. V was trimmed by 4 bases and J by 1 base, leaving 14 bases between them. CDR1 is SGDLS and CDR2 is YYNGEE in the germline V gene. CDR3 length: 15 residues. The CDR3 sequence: CASSPRSGGNTEAFF. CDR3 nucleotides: TGTGCCAGCAGCCCCCGTTCGGGAGGGAACACTGAAGCTTTCTTT. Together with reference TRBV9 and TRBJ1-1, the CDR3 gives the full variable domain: DSGVTQTPKHLITATGQRVTLRCSPRSGDLSVYWYQQSLDQGLQFLIQYYNGEERAKGNILERFSAQQFPDLHSELNLSSLELGDSALYFCASSPRSGGNTEAFFGQGTRLTVV.

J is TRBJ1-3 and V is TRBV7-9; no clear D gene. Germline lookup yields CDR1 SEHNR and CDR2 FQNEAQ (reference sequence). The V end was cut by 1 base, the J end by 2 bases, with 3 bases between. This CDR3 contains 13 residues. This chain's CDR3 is CASSLDTGNTIYF. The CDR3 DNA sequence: TGTGCCAGCAGCTTAGATACTGGAAACACCATATATTTT.

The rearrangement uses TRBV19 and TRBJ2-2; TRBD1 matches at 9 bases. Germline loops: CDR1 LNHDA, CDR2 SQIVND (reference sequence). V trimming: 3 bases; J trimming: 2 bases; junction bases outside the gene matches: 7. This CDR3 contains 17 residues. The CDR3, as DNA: TGTGCCAGTAGTATTCGGAGGGGACAGGGAAACACCGGGGAGCTGTTTTTT. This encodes CASSIRRGQGNTGELFF.

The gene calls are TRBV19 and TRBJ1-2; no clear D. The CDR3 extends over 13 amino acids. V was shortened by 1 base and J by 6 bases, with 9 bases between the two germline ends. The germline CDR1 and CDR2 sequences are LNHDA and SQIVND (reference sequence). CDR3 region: CASSIVTEHGYTF. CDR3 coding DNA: TGTGCCAGTAGTATAGTAACAGAGCATGGCTACACCTTC.